Each of the 17 T cell receptor beta chains below was sequenced from the same sample in a study of cytomegalovirus exposure and HLA in healthy donors. TCRdb's copy holds only in-frame clones and misses some; the assay was immunoSEQ multiplex PCR. This sample has roughly 100,000 clones, with approximately 90% found just once. Source material: PBMCs. These receptor sequences come from a woman under 30 in good health and CMV-seropositive.

V usage is TRBV4-2 and J usage is TRBJ2-2, with 13 bases fitting TRBD2. CDR1 LGHNA and CDR2 YNFKEQ come from the germline V gene. The CDR3 sequence is 19 residues long. Unmatched junction bases numbered 11, after V lost 0 bases and J lost 7 bases. CDR3 DNA sequence: TGTGCCAGCAGCCAAGATCTGAGAACTAGCGGGAGGGCCCACGGGGAGCTGTTTTTT. Translation gives CASSQDLRTSGRAHGELFF.

The count of this clone is one. The V gene is TRBV2, the J gene TRBJ1-3; possibly TRBD1 for D (6 bases). Trimming left V 7 bases short and J 1 base short, with 11 bases between. The CDR3 is made up of 14 amino acids. From germline, CDR1 is SNHLY and CDR2 FYNNEI. This CDR3 is CASTYRVSGNTIYF. CDR3 nucleotide sequence: TGTGCCAGCACCTACAGGGTTTCTGGAAACACCATATATTTT.

The rearrangement links TRBV5-4 to TRBJ2-7; possibly TRBD2 for D (7 bases). Germline assignment: CDR1 SGHNT and CDR2 YYREEE (reference sequence). The CDR3 loop spans 13 amino acids. V lost 5 bases and J lost 6, with 15 bases in between. The CDR3 DNA reads TGTGCCAGCAGTATTACAGGGAGGGGCGAGCAGTACTTC. This sequence encodes CASSITGRGEQYF.

The CDR3, as DNA: TGTGCCAGCAGTTTCCTAGTTGGGGCCAACGTCCTGACTTTC. This encodes CASSFLVGANVLTF. The chain combines TRBV28 with TRBJ2-6; no firm D call. The CDR3 has 14 amino acids. Trimming cost V 3 bases and J 3 bases, with 6 bases left between them. The germline V gene encodes CDR1 MDHEN and CDR2 SYDVKM.

This clone has a handful of counts. The rearrangement joins TRBV4-1 to TRBJ2-3; 7 bases agree with TRBD2. This CDR3 contains 16 residues. Germline CDR1 is MGHRA and CDR2 is YSYEKL. Unmatched junction bases numbered 5, after V lost 2 bases and J lost 0 bases. CDR3 sequence (DNA): TGCGCCAGCAGCCAAAACTCGGGAGGAAGCACAGATACGCAGTATTTT. Translation: CASSQNSGGSTDTQYF.

V usage is TRBV7-9 and J usage is TRBJ1-3; the D gene is possibly TRBD1 (5 bases). Trimming shortened V by 4 bases and J by 0 bases, and 16 bases separated the two germline ends. Germline CDR1 reads SEHNR; CDR2 reads FQNEAQ (reference sequence). The CDR3 is made up of 17 amino acids. The CDR3: CASSSPVGGGSGNTIYF. DNA for the CDR3: TGTGCCAGCAGCTCCCCGGTTGGGGGGGGCTCTGGAAACACCATATATTTT.

The chain combines TRBV21-1 with TRBJ2-7; the listed D gene, TRBD2, was not tested against the DNA. TRBV21-1 is flagged as a pseudogene. The CDR3 is 15 residues long. The chain's CDR3 is CASSPWGLYSYEQYF. Here the CDR3 DNA reads TGTGCCAGCAGCCCCTGGGGACTCTATTCCTACGAGCAGTACTTC.

This chain links TRBV7-2 with TRBJ2-7, with D possibly matching TRBD1 (5 bases). The CDR3 runs 13 residues. CDR1 and CDR2 from the germline V gene are SGHTA and FQGNSA. Trimming took off 4 bases at V and 4 bases at J, with 11 bases between the two ends. The CDR3 region is CASSSLQGYEQYF. The CDR3 DNA reads TGTGCCAGCAGCTCCCTCCAGGGTTACGAGCAGTACTTC.

The chain links TRBV9 to TRBJ1-1; D possibly corresponds to TRBD1 (5 bases). The CDR3 has 15 residues. V was cut by 0 bases and J by 1 base, with 10 bases left in between. Germline loops: CDR1 SGDLS, CDR2 YYNGEE. CDR3 in DNA: TGTGCCAGCAGCGTAGCTCCCAGGGCGAACACTGAAGCTTTCTTT. Translation gives CASSVAPRANTEAFF. The variable domain in full, with the rest retrieved from reference TRBV9 and TRBJ1-1, is DSGVTQTPKHLITATGQRVTLRCSPRSGDLSVYWYQQSLDQGLQFLIQYYNGEERAKGNILERFSAQQFPDLHSELNLSSLELGDSALYFCASSVAPRANTEAFFGQGTRLTVV.

J is TRBJ1-5 and V is TRBV7-2, with a weak D call TRBD1 (5 bases). Trimming stripped 6 bases from V and 1 base from J, with 13 bases between. The CDR3 is made up of 15 amino acids. Germline-derived CDR1 and CDR2 are SGHTA and FQGNSA. The CDR3 DNA follows: TGTGCCAGCAGTCTAGGGGCCAGGAGCAATCAGCCCCAGCATTTT. Translated, it gives CASSLGARSNQPQHF. Complete variable domain (other parts from reference TRBV7-2 and TRBJ1-5): GAGVSQSPSNKVTEKGKDVELRCDPISGHTALYWYRQSLGQGLEFLIYFQGNSAPDKSGLPSDRFSAERTGGSVSTLTIQRTQQEDSAVYLCASSLGARSNQPQHFGDGTRLSIL.

Only one count was recorded for this clone. The gene calls are TRBV28 and TRBJ2-7; the D gene is possibly TRBD1 (6 bases). Germline V gives CDR1 MDHEN, CDR2 SYDVKM. Trimming cost V 2 bases and J 4 bases, with 9 bases left between them. The CDR3 totals 13 residues. DNA of the CDR3: TGTGCCAGCAGTTTAGGACAGAGGTACGAGCAGTACTTC. Its translation: CASSLGQRYEQYF.

The sample holds a few counts of this clone. The chain recombines TRBV11-3 with TRBJ2-4; unclear D gene. V was shortened by 2 bases and J by 8 bases, with 13 bases between the two germline ends. Germline CDR1 reads SGHNT; CDR2 reads YENEEA. The CDR3 length is 14 residues. DNA for the CDR3: TGTGCCAGCAGCTTATCTCGGGTGTTTGACATTCAGTACTTC. The encoded protein is CASSLSRVFDIQYF.

The gene calls are TRBV28 and TRBJ1-2, with TRBD1 as a possible D gene (5 bases). From germline, CDR1 is MDHEN and CDR2 SYDVKM. The V end was cut by 6 bases, the J end by 8 bases, with 13 bases between. The length of the CDR3 is 12 residues. CDR3 in amino acids: CASSTDSQGYTF. In DNA, the CDR3 is TGTGCCAGCAGCACTGACAGCCAAGGCTACACCTTC.

The chain couples TRBV4-1 to TRBJ2-7; the D gene is possibly TRBD2 (6 bases). The CDR3 contains 15 residues. V lost 3 bases and J 2 bases, leaving 14 bases between the germline ends. In germline, CDR1 is MGHRA, CDR2 YSYEKL. This CDR3 is CASSQPRTNPYEQYF. CDR3 coding DNA: TGCGCCAGCAGCCAGCCAAGGACTAACCCCTACGAGCAGTACTTC.

With regard to this clone: This specimen includes other DNA sequences encoding the same CDR3. The rearrangement joins TRBV9 to TRBJ2-2; 15 nucleotides line up with TRBD2. Germline loops: CDR1 SGDLS, CDR2 YYNGEE. CDR3 length: 16 amino acids. The J segment lost 5 bases and the V segment lost 4 bases, leaving 3 bases of the junction unmatched. The DNA for the CDR3 is TGTGCCAGCAGCCTGGGGACTAGCGGGGGGACCGGGGAGCTGTTTTTT. It specifies CASSLGTSGGTGELFF. Full variable domain (outside the CDR3, taken from reference TRBV9 and TRBJ2-2): DSGVTQTPKHLITATGQRVTLRCSPRSGDLSVYWYQQSLDQGLQFLIQYYNGEERAKGNILERFSAQQFPDLHSELNLSSLELGDSALYFCASSLGTSGGTGELFFGEGSRLTVL.

J is TRBJ2-1 and V is TRBV29-1, with TRBD1 matching over 8 bases. With V trimmed by 1 base and J by 4 bases, 9 bases remained unmatched. CDR1 and CDR2 (germline): SQVTM, ANQGSEA. This CDR3 has 16 amino acids. The CDR3 spells CSVEGEVDRVYNEQFF. In DNA, the CDR3 is TGCAGCGTTGAAGGGGAAGTGGACAGGGTATACAATGAGCAGTTCTTC.

The chain carries TRBV28 and TRBJ1-2; D perhaps matches TRBD1 (6 bases). Germline lookup yields CDR1 MDHEN and CDR2 SYDVKM. V dropped 6 bases and J dropped 4 bases, with 15 bases sitting between them. The CDR3 extends over 14 amino acids. CDR3 nucleotides: TGTGCCAGCAGGACCGCACAGGGCGTCTATGGCTACACCTTC. Translated, it gives CASRTAQGVYGYTF.